One and the same sample provided the 22 T cell receptor beta chains below, sequenced in a study of blood T cell repertoires in COVID-19. This table comes from immunoSEQ multiplex PCR, and its TCRdb copy is limited to in-frame clones, with some not included. Of some 350,000 clones detected, around nine tenths appear once; the ten largest clones hold more than 5%. Sequencing was done on a sample of PBMCs or T cells enriched from blood (not recorded which). These receptors originate from a man aged 30-40 years who had recovered from COVID-19.

In its sample, this clone was seen a few times. The CDR3, as DNA: TGTGCCACGCAATGGACAAACCGGACCAACTATGGCTACACCTTC. Translation gives CATQWTNRTNYGYTF. The rearrangement links TRBV10-3 to TRBJ1-2, with D maybe TRBD1 (5 bases). CDR3 length equals 15 residues. Trimming cost V 10 bases and J 2 bases, with 20 bases left between them. Germline assignment: CDR1 ENHRY and CDR2 SYGVKD.

V is TRBV5-6 and J is TRBJ1-3; D may be TRBD1 (5 bases). The CDR3 has 17 residues. Germline CDR1 is SGHDT and CDR2 is YYEEEE. V was trimmed by 2 bases and J by 0 bases, leaving 15 bases between them. CDR3 in DNA: TGTGCCAGCAGCTTTATGTGGGGCGATTACTCTGGAAACACCATATATTTT. Translation: CASSFMWGDYSGNTIYF. Drawing the rest from reference TRBV5-6 and TRBJ1-3, the complete variable domain is DAGVTQSPTHLIKTRGQQVTLRCSPKSGHDTVSWYQQALGQGPQFIFQYYEEEERQRGNFPDRFSGHQFPNYSSELNVNALLLGDSALYLCASSFMWGDYSGNTIYFGEGSWLTVV.

The gene calls are TRBV9 and TRBJ2-7; 7 positions match TRBD2. Germline assignment: CDR1 SGDLS and CDR2 YYNGEE. The CDR3 totals 16 residues. J was trimmed by 1 base and V by 0 bases; bases with no gene match: 7. The CDR3 loop is CASSVESGGSSYEQYF. In DNA form, the CDR3 reads TGTGCCAGCAGCGTAGAGTCGGGGGGTAGTTCCTACGAGCAGTACTTC. Full variable domain (missing parts from reference TRBV9 and TRBJ2-7): DSGVTQTPKHLITATGQRVTLRCSPRSGDLSVYWYQQSLDQGLQFLIQYYNGEERAKGNILERFSAQQFPDLHSELNLSSLELGDSALYFCASSVESGGSSYEQYFGPGTRLTVT.

This clone was recorded a few times. The chain has TRBV11-3 and TRBJ2-2, with D possibly TRBD1 on 6 matching bases. Trimming pared 1 base from V and 5 bases from J, leaving 8 bases between. This CDR3 is 14 amino acids long. Germline CDR1 reads SGHNT; CDR2 reads YENEEA. This chain's CDR3 is CASSLGRGTGELFF. DNA for the CDR3: TGTGCCAGCAGCTTAGGCAGGGGAACCGGGGAGCTGTTTTTT.

This sequence joins TRBV2 and TRBJ2-7; 10 bases are a match to TRBD1. This CDR3 contains 14 residues. V lost 8 bases and J lost 2; bases outside the gene matches: 6. In germline, CDR1 is SNHLY, CDR2 FYNNEI. CDR3 amino acids: CASSRDRGPYEQYF. As DNA, the CDR3 is TGTGCCAGCTCCCGGGACAGGGGCCCCTACGAGCAGTACTTC.

This chain links TRBV3-1 (or the pseudogene TRBV3-2) with TRBJ2-5, with 8 positions matching TRBD2. V shed 3 bases, J shed 3 bases, and the junction held 6 bases outside the gene matches. The CDR3 consists of 15 residues. Germline CDR1 is LGHDT and CDR2 is YNNKEL (reference sequence). The CDR3 coding sequence is TGTGCCAGCAGCCAGAACGGGGGGGCTAAAGAGACCCAGTACTTC. Its protein product is CASSQNGGAKETQYF.

V usage is TRBV25-1 and J usage is TRBJ1-1, with D possibly TRBD1 on 6 matching bases. The length of the CDR3 is 18 residues. Between the trimmed V and J ends, which lost 1 base and 2 bases, there was a span of 20 bases. Germline loops: CDR1 MGHDK, CDR2 SYGVNS. The CDR3 region is CASSESAGGDIKNTEAFF. The CDR3 region has the DNA TGTGCCAGCAGTGAATCTGCCGGGGGGGACATTAAAAACACTGAAGCTTTCTTT.

This sequence joins TRBV10-3 and TRBJ2-5; 10 bases agree with TRBD2. V was clipped by 6 bases and J by 2 bases; unmatched bases: 3. This CDR3 has 14 residues. The germline V gene has CDR1 ENHRY and CDR2 SYGVKD. The CDR3 DNA reads as TGTGCCATCAGAGGTAGCGGGGGGCAAGAGACCCAGTACTTC. Translated, it gives CAIRGSGGQETQYF.

This chain links TRBV7-3 with TRBJ2-6, with unresolved D. Looked up from germline, CDR1 is SGHTA and CDR2 is FQGTGA. The CDR3 contains 15 residues. V was shortened by 5 bases and J by 0 bases, with 8 bases between the two germline ends. This chain's CDR3 is CASSPHNSGANVLTF. The CDR3 DNA sequence: TGTGCCAGCAGCCCCCACAACTCTGGGGCCAACGTCCTGACTTTC.

V usage is TRBV18 and J usage is TRBJ2-1, with TRBD1 matching over 7 bases. CDR1 and CDR2 (germline): KGHSH, LQKENI. This CDR3 has 15 residues. V was pared by 1 base and J by 7 bases, with 7 bases of the junction left unmatched. In DNA, the CDR3 is TGTGCCAGCTCACCACTCGTAGGGGGCGGGAATGAGCAGTTCTTC. Its translation is CASSPLVGGGNEQFF.

The chain is built from TRBV5-1 and TRBJ1-6, with D maybe TRBD1 (5 bases). CDR1 is SGHRS and CDR2 is YFSETQ in the germline V gene. V was pared by 4 bases and J by 6 bases, with 14 bases between. The CDR3 is 15 amino acids. The DNA of the CDR3 is TGCGCCAGCAGCATTCAGGGCCTTGGTAATTCACCCCTCCACTTT. It codes for CASSIQGLGNSPLHF.

The V call is TRBV7-9, the J call TRBJ1-6; 8 nucleotides agree with TRBD1. V gave up 0 bases and J gave up 8 bases; unmatched junction bases: 12. The germline CDR1 and CDR2 sequences are SEHNR and FQNEAQ (reference sequence). The CDR3 consists of 18 residues. The CDR3: CASSLAGRDRTGYSPLHF. DNA for the CDR3: TGTGCCAGCAGCTTAGCGGGCCGGGACAGGACGGGTTATTCACCCCTCCACTTT.

The chain has TRBV11-2 and TRBJ1-5, with TRBD1 matching over 7 bases. Looked up from germline, CDR1 is SGHAT and CDR2 is FQNNGV. The CDR3 sequence is 14 residues long. The ends lost 3 bases at V and 7 bases at J; junction bases unmatched: 6. In DNA, the CDR3 is TGTGCCAGCAGCTTGAACAGGGGTAGACAGCCCCAGCATTTT. It specifies CASSLNRGRQPQHF.

This chain connects TRBV27 to TRBJ1-2, with TRBD1 matching 7 bases. The germline CDR1 and CDR2 sequences are MNHEY and SMNVEV (reference sequence). This CDR3 is 13 amino acids long. V was clipped by 5 bases and J by 4 bases; unmatched bases: 4. The CDR3 DNA reads as TGTGCCAGCAGTATCCGACAGGGCTATGGCTACACCTTC. This sequence encodes CASSIRQGYGYTF.

The rearrangement links TRBV28 to TRBJ1-4; D is unresolved. Germline CDR1 and CDR2: MDHEN and SYDVKM. This CDR3 has 13 residues. Trimming removed 10 bases at V and 0 bases at J, with 9 bases between. CDR3 nucleotides: TGTGCCACCAACATTGCAACTAATGAAAAACTGTTTTTT. It specifies CATNIATNEKLFF.

V is TRBV30 and J is TRBJ1-5, with D perhaps TRBD1 (5 bases). The germline V gene has CDR1 GTSNPN and CDR2 SVGIG (reference sequence). V was trimmed by 0 bases and J by 1 base, leaving 10 bases between them. The CDR3 loop spans 15 amino acids. CDR3 loop: CAWSVLGGSNQPQHF. CDR3 in DNA: TGTGCCTGGAGTGTACTGGGGGGAAGCAATCAGCCCCAGCATTTT.

This clone has just a few counts. The V and J genes are TRBV27 and TRBJ2-1, with TRBD2 identical over 12 bases. V shed 6 bases, J shed 0 bases, and the junction held 3 bases outside the gene matches. The CDR3 contains 16 residues. CDR1 MNHEY and CDR2 SMNVEV come from the germline V gene (reference sequence). The DNA of the CDR3 is TGTGCCAGCAGCCCTAGCGGGGGGGACTCCTACAATGAGCAGTTCTTC. Encoded protein: CASSPSGGDSYNEQFF.

The chain links TRBV3-1 (or the pseudogene TRBV3-2) to TRBJ2-5, with 7 bases fitting TRBD2. Germline loops: CDR1 LGHDT, CDR2 YNNKEL (reference sequence). The CDR3 is made up of 16 amino acids. Trimming cost V 3 bases and J 0 bases; bases outside gene matches: 7. In DNA, the CDR3 is TGTGCCAGCAGCCAGTTGGAGCGGGGCAACCAAGAGACCCAGTACTTC. Its protein product is CASSQLERGNQETQYF.

This rearrangement joins TRBV4-1 to TRBJ2-1; tentatively, D is TRBD2 (5 bases). The CDR3 spans 17 residues. Germline V gene lookup returns CDR1 MGHRA and CDR2 YSYEKL. Trimming stripped 1 base from V and 0 bases from J, with 13 bases between. This CDR3 is CASSQVEGHLSYNEQFF. In nucleotides, the CDR3 is TGCGCCAGCAGCCAAGTTGAGGGCCATCTCTCCTACAATGAGCAGTTCTTC.

This chain links TRBV28 with TRBJ1-4, with D unclear. Germline V lookup: CDR1 MDHEN, CDR2 SYDVKM. Between the trimmed V and J ends, which lost 3 bases and 8 bases, there was a span of 16 bases. CDR3 length: 15 amino acids. CDR3 in amino acids: CASSLSQVPEEKLFF. CDR3 nucleotide sequence: TGTGCCAGCAGTTTGTCGCAGGTACCTGAGGAAAAACTGTTTTTT.

V and J are TRBV7-9 and TRBJ2-2; D gene unclear. There are 10 residues in the CDR3. The V end was cut by 8 bases, the J end by 5 bases, with 3 bases between. The V gene's germline CDR1 is SEHNR and CDR2 FQNEAQ (reference sequence). This chain's CDR3 is CASATGELFF. The CDR3, as DNA: TGTGCCAGCGCGACCGGGGAGCTGTTTTTT.

In this sample, this clone turned up many times. The chain carries TRBV5-1 and TRBJ2-7; 10 nucleotides align to TRBD1. V trimming: 2 bases; J trimming: 4 bases; junction bases outside the gene matches: 6. The CDR3 has 15 residues. CDR1 is SGHRS, CDR2 YFSETQ, per germline. The CDR3: CASSFPGTGVYEQYF. DNA for the CDR3: TGCGCCAGCAGCTTTCCAGGGACAGGGGTTTACGAGCAGTACTTC.